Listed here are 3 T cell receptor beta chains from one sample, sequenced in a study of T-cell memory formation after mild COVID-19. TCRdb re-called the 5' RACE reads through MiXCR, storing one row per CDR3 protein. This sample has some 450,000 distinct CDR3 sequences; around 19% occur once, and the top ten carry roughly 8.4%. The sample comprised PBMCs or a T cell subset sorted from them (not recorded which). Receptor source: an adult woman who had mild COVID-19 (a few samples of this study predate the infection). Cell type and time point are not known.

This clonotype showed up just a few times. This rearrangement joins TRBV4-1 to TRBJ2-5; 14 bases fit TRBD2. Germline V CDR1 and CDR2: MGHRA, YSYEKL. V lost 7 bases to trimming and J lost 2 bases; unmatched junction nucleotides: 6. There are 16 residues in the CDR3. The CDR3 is CASTRGLAGVQETQYF. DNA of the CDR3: TGCGCCAGCACGAGGGGACTAGCGGGGGTGCAAGAGACCCAGTACTTC.

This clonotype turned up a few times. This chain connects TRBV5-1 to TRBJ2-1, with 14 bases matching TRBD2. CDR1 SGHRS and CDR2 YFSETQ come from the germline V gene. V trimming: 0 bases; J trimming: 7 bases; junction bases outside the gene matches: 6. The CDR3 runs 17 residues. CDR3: CASSLGSWTSGRNEQFF. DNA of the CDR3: TGCGCCAGCAGCTTGGGATCGTGGACTAGCGGGAGGAATGAGCAGTTCTTC.

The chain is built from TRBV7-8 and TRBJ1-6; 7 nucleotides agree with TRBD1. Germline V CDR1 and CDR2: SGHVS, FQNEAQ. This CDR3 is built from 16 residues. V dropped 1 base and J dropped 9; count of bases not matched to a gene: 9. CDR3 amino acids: CASSLVAGRGGSPLHF. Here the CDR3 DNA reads TGTGCCAGCAGCTTAGTAGCCGGCAGGGGGGGTTCACCCCTCCACTTT.